This passage covers 23 T cell receptor beta chains from one sample sequenced in a study of T cells in Graves' hyperthyroidism and ophthalmopathy. From RNA transcripts, TCR beta CDR3 regions were amplified. HTBI primers were employed in a first-round RT-PCR of the TCR CDR3. TCRdb re-derived calls from the multiplex PCR reads in MiXCR, one entry per CDR3 protein. The data show roughly 700,000 distinct CDR3 sequences, with around 15% seen just once and about a sixth held by the top ten. Sequenced sample: blood. Source of these receptors: a man over 45 with Graves' hyperthyroidism.

The gene calls are TRBV20-1 and TRBJ2-1, with TRBD2 matching 12 bases. This CDR3 spans 14 amino acids. V lost 6 bases and J lost 3; bases outside the gene matches: 3. Germline CDR1 and CDR2: DFQATT and SNEGSKA (reference sequence). CDR3 in DNA: TGCAGTGCAGGACTAGCGGGAATCTACAATGAGCAGTTCTTC. This gives the protein CSAGLAGIYNEQFF.

This clonotype was counted many times. V gene TRBV30 combines with J gene TRBJ2-1; 8 bases fit TRBD2. The ends lost 1 base at V and 7 bases at J; junction bases unmatched: 9. The CDR3 sequence is 15 residues long. Germline lookup yields CDR1 GTSNPN and CDR2 SVGIG (reference sequence). The CDR3 coding sequence is TGTGCCTGGAGTGATGGGCTAGCGGGCGTGAATGAGCAGTTCTTC. Encoded protein: CAWSDGLAGVNEQFF.

The CDR3 is CASRGIGSSNTEAFF. In nucleotides, the CDR3 is TGTGCCAGCAGAGGAATCGGGTCTTCGAACACTGAAGCTTTCTTT. The V call is TRBV5-6, the J call TRBJ1-1, with D unclear. Trimming took off 5 bases at V and 1 base at J, with 15 bases between the two ends. From germline, CDR1 is SGHDT and CDR2 YYEEEE. The CDR3 runs 15 residues.

This clonotype was found many times. The J gene is TRBJ2-2, the V gene TRBV19, with D tentatively TRBD1 or TRBD2 (5 bases each). This CDR3 contains 15 residues. V gave up 2 bases and J gave up 5 bases, with 12 bases separating them. Germline V gene sequence: CDR1 LNHDA, CDR2 SQIVND (reference sequence). The CDR3 DNA reads as TGTGCCAGTAGTATACGGGACCTTATTACCGGGGAGCTGTTTTTT. Protein: CASSIRDLITGELFF.

This clonotype has a count of ten or more. The V and J genes are TRBV2 and TRBJ2-2, with D possibly being TRBD2 (7 bases). Germline V gene lookup returns CDR1 SNHLY and CDR2 FYNNEI. This CDR3 is built from 15 residues. Trimming took off 7 bases at V and 5 bases at J, with 17 bases between the two ends. DNA of the CDR3: TGTGCCAGCATTGGGGGGGCCTTAAGGACCGGGGAGCTGTTTTTT. It specifies CASIGGALRTGELFF.

The chain links TRBV7-2 to TRBJ2-5; 13 nucleotides line up with TRBD2. Germline V gene sequence: CDR1 SGHTA, CDR2 FQGNSA. Trimming removed 8 bases from V and 3 bases from J; junction bases left unmatched: 6. This CDR3 contains 15 residues. CDR3 sequence (DNA): TGTGCCAGCGGGACTAGCGGGACAAACAAAGAGACCCAGTACTTC. It is translated as CASGTSGTNKETQYF.

Ten or more counts support this clonotype. The chain employs TRBV6-5 and TRBJ2-7; no reliable D call. The V gene's germline CDR1 is MNHEY and CDR2 SVGAGI. CDR3 size: 13 residues. V shed 2 bases and J shed 0 bases, with 5 bases lying between them. The CDR3 DNA reads TGTGCCAGCAGTTACACGAGCTCCTACGAGCAGTACTTC. This gives the protein CASSYTSSYEQYF.

This chain joins TRBV20-1 and TRBJ1-5; D is uncertain. Germline V gene sequence: CDR1 DFQATT, CDR2 SNEGSKA (reference sequence). The CDR3 consists of 13 residues. V was shortened by 1 base and J by 5 bases, with 9 bases between the two germline ends. The CDR3 is CSARGAVDQPQHF. For the CDR3, the DNA is TGCAGTGCTAGAGGGGCTGTGGATCAGCCCCAGCATTTT.

The chain combines TRBV27 with TRBJ2-2; D gene uncertain. With 0 bases removed from V and 3 bases from J, the gap between germline ends came to 5 bases. Germline lookup yields CDR1 MNHEY and CDR2 SMNVEV (reference sequence). The CDR3 totals 14 residues. CDR3 coding DNA: TGTGCCAGCAGTTTATCTAGGTACACCGGGGAGCTGTTTTTT. It specifies CASSLSRYTGELFF.

This clonotype was seen only a few times. The chain is built from TRBV18 and TRBJ2-2, with TRBD2 identical over 11 bases. Germline trimming cut 4 bases from V and 5 bases from J; bases unmatched to any gene: 3. The CDR3 is 15 residues long. CDR1 is KGHSH, CDR2 LQKENI, per germline. As DNA, the CDR3 is TGTGCCAGCTCACTGGGACTAGCGGAAACCGGGGAGCTGTTTTTT. This codes for CASSLGLAETGELFF.

This clonotype was picked up a small number of times. The rearrangement uses TRBV24-1 and TRBJ2-1; 11 bases fit TRBD2. Germline V gene sequence: CDR1 KGHDR, CDR2 SFDVKD. The CDR3 length is 17 residues. Trimming removed 4 bases from V and 1 base from J; junction bases left unmatched: 5. DNA for the CDR3: TGTGCCACCAGTGACCGTAGCGGGAGGGCTTCCTACAATGAGCAGTTCTTC. This encodes CATSDRSGRASYNEQFF.

This chain joins TRBV7-2 and TRBJ1-1, with a weak D call TRBD1 (6 bases). Trimming cost V 2 bases and J 1 base, with 17 bases left between them. The CDR3 runs 17 residues. The germline CDR1 and CDR2 sequences are SGHTA and FQGNSA. The CDR3 bases are TGTGCCAGCAGCTTAAAAGGGGGTGTAGAGAGGAACACTGAAGCTTTCTTT. Amino acids: CASSLKGGVERNTEAFF.

CDR3 region: CASSIGTGGSGYTF. CDR3 bases: TGTGCCAGTAGTATTGGGACAGGGGGTTCCGGCTACACCTTC. This sequence joins TRBV19 and TRBJ1-2, with 11 bases identical to TRBD1. The CDR3 spans 14 residues. V dropped 3 bases and J dropped 8; count of bases not matched to a gene: 5. CDR1 is LNHDA and CDR2 is SQIVND in the germline V gene (reference sequence).

This sequence joins TRBV28 and TRBJ2-5; no firm D call. This CDR3 comprises 11 residues. Germline-derived CDR1 and CDR2 are MDHEN and SYDVKM. V lost 4 bases and J lost 6, with 6 bases in between. The DNA for the CDR3 is TGTGCCAGCAGTTCGATGAAGACCCAGTACTTC. Encoded protein: CASSSMKTQYF.

V usage is TRBV19 and J usage is TRBJ1-1; 12 nucleotides line up with TRBD1. Per germline, CDR1 LNHDA and CDR2 SQIVND (reference sequence). J lost 0 bases, V lost 5 bases, and 10 bases had no gene match. The CDR3 has 18 residues. In DNA form, the CDR3 reads TGTGCCAGTAGTCCTTACGGGACAGGGGGCATCGTGAACACTGAAGCTTTCTTT. Residues: CASSPYGTGGIVNTEAFF.

This clonotype was seen many times. The chain has TRBV10-3 and TRBJ2-1, with TRBD2 identical over 7 bases. V lost 3 bases and J lost 0; bases outside the gene matches: 5. Germline V gives CDR1 ENHRY, CDR2 SYGVKD. The CDR3 has 16 residues. CDR3 DNA: TGTGCCATCAGTGACCGAGCGGGACCCTCCTACAATGAGCAGTTCTTC. Translated: CAISDRAGPSYNEQFF.

Many counts were recorded for this clonotype. The chain joins TRBV7-3 to TRBJ2-1, with D tentatively TRBD1 (5 bases). The CDR3 loop spans 12 amino acids. Between the trimmed V and J ends, which lost 6 bases and 15 bases, there was a span of 18 bases. CDR1 SGHTA and CDR2 FQGTGA come from the germline V gene. The DNA for the CDR3 is TGTGCCAGCAGTCTAAACTGGGGCCCTCTGTTCTTC. Translated: CASSLNWGPLFF.

This clonotype was found a few times. The chain combines TRBV24-1 with TRBJ2-1; 10 bases align to TRBD2. Germline V gives CDR1 KGHDR, CDR2 SFDVKD. This CDR3 contains 16 residues. J lost 7 bases, V lost 1 base, and 6 bases had no gene match. The CDR3 coding sequence is TGTGCCACCAGTGATTTCCTAGCGGGAGAACGAAATGAGCAGTTCTTC. As protein: CATSDFLAGERNEQFF.

This clonotype showed up many times. The genes are TRBV28 and TRBJ1-1, with unresolved D. V shed 2 bases and J shed 10 bases, with 11 bases lying between them. Germline CDR1 and CDR2: MDHEN and SYDVKM. The CDR3 extends over 12 amino acids. CDR3 amino acids: CASSLEGIGAFF. CDR3 sequence (DNA): TGTGCCAGCAGTTTAGAAGGAATAGGAGCTTTCTTT.

Of note for this clonotype: This may be a read error: a much more frequent sequence differs by one nucleotide. The chain carries TRBV10-3 and TRBJ1-2; possibly TRBD1 for D (5 bases). Germline assignment: CDR1 ENHRY and CDR2 SYGVKD. Trimming cost V 4 bases and J 4 bases, with 13 bases left between them. This CDR3 is built from 14 residues. The CDR3 sequence: CAISGGRVGYGYTF. CDR3 nucleotide sequence: TGTGCCATCAGTGGGGGGAGGGTTGGCTATGGCTACACCTTC.

This clonotype has only a few counts. This sequence joins TRBV6-1 and TRBJ1-5; TRBD1 matches 7 bases. CDR1 is MNHNS and CDR2 is SASEGT in the germline V gene. The CDR3 sequence is 15 residues long. V dropped 4 bases and J dropped 6; count of bases not matched to a gene: 9. The CDR3 loop is CASSGTRQGGQPQHF. CDR3 DNA sequence: TGTGCCAGCAGTGGCACGCGACAGGGAGGTCAGCCCCAGCATTTT.

V and J are TRBV12-3 or TRBV12-4 and TRBJ1-5; a weak D match, TRBD1 (6 bases). The CDR3 consists of 17 residues. V gave up 6 bases and J gave up 0 bases, with 18 bases separating them. The CDR3 is CASSLGYRTDSNQPQHF. DNA for the CDR3: TGTGCCAGCAGCCTGGGGTATAGGACAGATAGCAATCAGCCCCAGCATTTT.

This clonotype was detected ten times or more. A read error may be the cause here, since a much bigger clone is one base away. This chain joins TRBV11-3 and TRBJ2-3; D is ambiguous. Germline V gene lookup returns CDR1 SGHNT and CDR2 YENEEA. Trimming pared 3 bases from V and 3 bases from J, leaving 7 bases between. The CDR3 has 13 amino acids. CDR3 DNA: TGTGCCAGCAGCTTTTACGGGACAGATACGCAGTATTTT. This sequence encodes CASSFYGTDTQYF.